A few counts support the clone carrying this T cell receptor beta chain. This specimen comes from a study of CD8 T cells in ankylosing spondylitis. The CDR3 length is 17 residues. V was cut by 0 bases and J by 2 bases, with 17 bases left in between. One entry per CDR3 protein, called by TCRdb with MiXCR from the 5' RACE reads. This table has about 250,000 distinct CDR3 sequences, over 30% appearing once. The rearrangement uses TRBV12-3 or TRBV12-4 and TRBJ2-7, with D unclear. Sequencing input: blood, either unsorted or a sorted T cell fraction (not recorded which). The TCR sequence derives from a male donor with ankylosing spondylitis or in good health (not recorded which). CDR3: CASSLARTALSPYEQYF. In DNA form, the CDR3 reads TGTGCCAGCAGTTTAGCGCGAACGGCCCTTTCCCCCTACGAGCAGTACTTC.